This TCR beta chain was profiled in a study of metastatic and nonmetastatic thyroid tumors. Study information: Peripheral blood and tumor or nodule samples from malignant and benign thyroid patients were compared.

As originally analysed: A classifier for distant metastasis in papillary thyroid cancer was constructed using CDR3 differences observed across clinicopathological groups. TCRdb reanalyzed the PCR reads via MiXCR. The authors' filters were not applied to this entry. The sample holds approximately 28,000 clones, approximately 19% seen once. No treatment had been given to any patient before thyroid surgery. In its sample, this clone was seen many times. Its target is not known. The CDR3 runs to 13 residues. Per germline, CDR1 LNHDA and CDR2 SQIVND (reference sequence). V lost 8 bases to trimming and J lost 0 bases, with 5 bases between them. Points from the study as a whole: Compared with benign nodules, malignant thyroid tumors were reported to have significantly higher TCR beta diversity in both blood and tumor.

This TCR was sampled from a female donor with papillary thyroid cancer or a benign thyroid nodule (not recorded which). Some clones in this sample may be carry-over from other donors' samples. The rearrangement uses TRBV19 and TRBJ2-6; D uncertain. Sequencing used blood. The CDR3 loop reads CASHYSGANVLTF. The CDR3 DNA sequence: TGTGCCAGTCACTACTCTGGGGCCAACGTCCTGACTTTC.